A single T cell receptor beta chain is shown here with its context. The data were taken from a study of blood T cell repertoires in COVID-19. The wider study: COVID-19 samples from acute and convalescent phases originated in the United States, Italy and Spain.

The data were produced by immunoSEQ multiplex PCR, yet TCRdb's version contains in-frame clones alone and is incomplete. Of some 190,000 clones in the sample, roughly 84% were seen once. The ends were cut back, 1 base at V and 4 bases at J, with 8 bases in the middle. The length of the CDR3 is 12 residues. Germline lookup yields CDR1 SQVTM and CDR2 ANQGSEA. The rearrangement links TRBV29-1 to TRBJ2-7, with D perhaps matching TRBD2 (5 bases). Sequencing used peripheral blood. The sequence was collected from a woman over 75 with active or convalescent COVID-19. For the CDR3, the DNA is TGCAGCGTTGAAGTAGAGGGATACGAGCAGTACTTC. Residues: CSVEVEGYEQYF.